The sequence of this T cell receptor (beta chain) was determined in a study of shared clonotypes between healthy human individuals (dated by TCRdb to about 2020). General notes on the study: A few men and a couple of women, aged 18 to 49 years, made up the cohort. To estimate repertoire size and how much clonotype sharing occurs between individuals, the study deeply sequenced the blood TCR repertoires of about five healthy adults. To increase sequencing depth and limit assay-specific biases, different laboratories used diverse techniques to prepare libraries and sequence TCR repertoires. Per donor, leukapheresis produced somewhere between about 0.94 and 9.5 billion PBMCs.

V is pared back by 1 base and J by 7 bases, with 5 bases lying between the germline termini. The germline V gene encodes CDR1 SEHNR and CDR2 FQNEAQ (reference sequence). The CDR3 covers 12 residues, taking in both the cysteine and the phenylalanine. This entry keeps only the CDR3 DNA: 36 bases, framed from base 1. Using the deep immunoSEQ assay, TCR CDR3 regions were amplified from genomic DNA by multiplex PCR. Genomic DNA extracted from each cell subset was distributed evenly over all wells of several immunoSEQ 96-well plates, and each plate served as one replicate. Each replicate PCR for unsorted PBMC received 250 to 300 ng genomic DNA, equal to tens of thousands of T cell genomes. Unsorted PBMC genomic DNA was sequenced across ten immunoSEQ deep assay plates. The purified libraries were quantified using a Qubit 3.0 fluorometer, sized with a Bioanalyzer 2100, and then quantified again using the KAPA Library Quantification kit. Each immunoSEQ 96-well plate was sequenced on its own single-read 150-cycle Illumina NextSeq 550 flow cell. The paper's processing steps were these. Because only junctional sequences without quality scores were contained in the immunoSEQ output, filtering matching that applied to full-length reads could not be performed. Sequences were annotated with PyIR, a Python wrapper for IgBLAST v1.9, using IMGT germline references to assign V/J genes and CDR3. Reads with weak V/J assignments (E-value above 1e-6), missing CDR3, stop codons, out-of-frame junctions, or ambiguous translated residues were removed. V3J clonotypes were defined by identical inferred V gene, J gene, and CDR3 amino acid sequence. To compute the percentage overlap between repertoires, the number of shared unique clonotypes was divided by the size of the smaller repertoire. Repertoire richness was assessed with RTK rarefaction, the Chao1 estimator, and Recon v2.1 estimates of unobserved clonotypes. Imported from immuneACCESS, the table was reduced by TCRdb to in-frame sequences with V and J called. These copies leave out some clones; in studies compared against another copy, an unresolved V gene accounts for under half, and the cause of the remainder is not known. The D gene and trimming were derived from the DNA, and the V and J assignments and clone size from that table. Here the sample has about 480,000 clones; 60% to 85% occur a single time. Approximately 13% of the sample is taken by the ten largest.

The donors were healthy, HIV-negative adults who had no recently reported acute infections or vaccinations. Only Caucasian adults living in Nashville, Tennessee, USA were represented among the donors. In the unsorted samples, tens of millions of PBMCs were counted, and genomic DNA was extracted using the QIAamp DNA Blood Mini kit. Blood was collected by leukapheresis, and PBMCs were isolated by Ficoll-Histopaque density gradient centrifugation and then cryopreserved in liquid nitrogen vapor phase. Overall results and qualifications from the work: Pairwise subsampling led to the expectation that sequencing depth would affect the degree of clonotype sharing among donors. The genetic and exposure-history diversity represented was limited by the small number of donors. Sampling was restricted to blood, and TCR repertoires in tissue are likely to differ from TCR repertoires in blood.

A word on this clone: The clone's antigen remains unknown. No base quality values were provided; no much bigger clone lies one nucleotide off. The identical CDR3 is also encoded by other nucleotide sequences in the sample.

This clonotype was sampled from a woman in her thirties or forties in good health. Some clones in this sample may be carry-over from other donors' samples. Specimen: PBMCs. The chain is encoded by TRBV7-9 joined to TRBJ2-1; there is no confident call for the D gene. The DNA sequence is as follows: TGTGCCAGCAGCTTAGACGGGAATGAGCAGTTCTTC. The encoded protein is CASSLDGNEQFF.